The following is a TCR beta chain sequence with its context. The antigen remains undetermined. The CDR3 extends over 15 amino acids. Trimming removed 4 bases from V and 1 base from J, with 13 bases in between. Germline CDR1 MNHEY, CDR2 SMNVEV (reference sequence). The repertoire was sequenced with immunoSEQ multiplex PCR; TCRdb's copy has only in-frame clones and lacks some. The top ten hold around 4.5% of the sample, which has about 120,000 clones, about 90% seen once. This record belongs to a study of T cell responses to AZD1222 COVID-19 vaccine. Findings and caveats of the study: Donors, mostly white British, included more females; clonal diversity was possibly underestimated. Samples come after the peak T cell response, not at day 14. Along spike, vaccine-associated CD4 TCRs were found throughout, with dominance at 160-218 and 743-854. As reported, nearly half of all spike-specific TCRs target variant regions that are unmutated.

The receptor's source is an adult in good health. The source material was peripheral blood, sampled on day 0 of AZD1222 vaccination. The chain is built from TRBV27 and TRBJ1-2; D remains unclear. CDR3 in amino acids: CASSSTLGDNYGYTF. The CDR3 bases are TGTGCCAGCAGTTCGACCCTTGGGGATAACTATGGCTACACCTTC.